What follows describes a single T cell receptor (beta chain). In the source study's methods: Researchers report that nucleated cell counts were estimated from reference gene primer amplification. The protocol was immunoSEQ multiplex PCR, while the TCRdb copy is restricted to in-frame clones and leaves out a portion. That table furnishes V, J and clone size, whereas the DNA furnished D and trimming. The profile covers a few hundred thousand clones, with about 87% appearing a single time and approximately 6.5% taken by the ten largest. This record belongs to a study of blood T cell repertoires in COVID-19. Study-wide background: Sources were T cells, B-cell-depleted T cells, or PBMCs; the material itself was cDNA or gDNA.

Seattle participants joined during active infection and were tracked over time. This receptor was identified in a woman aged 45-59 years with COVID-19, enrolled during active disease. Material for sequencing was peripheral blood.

Here the CDR3 DNA reads TGTGCCAGCAGTTTTGAGGGATCTCCCGCAGATACGCAGTATTTT. Translating gives CASSFEGSPADTQYF. The chain employs TRBV27 and TRBJ2-3; tentative D call: TRBD2 (5 bases). V was pared by 3 bases and J by 4 bases, with 14 bases between. From germline, CDR1 is MNHEY and CDR2 SMNVEV (reference sequence). The length of the CDR3 is 15 residues.